The 25 T cell receptor beta chains listed next were all sequenced from one sample in a study of blood T cell repertoires in COVID-19. Measured with immunoSEQ multiplex PCR; TCRdb has only the in-frame clones, and not every one. The sample includes 200,000 to 300,000 clones, 80% to 90% seen only once; the top ten take less than 4.5%. Sequencing was done on a sample of peripheral blood. Receptors originate from a middle-aged man with acute or convalescent COVID-19.

V usage is TRBV6-5 and J usage is TRBJ1-5; D is perhaps TRBD1 (6 bases). Trimming cost V 6 bases and J 0 bases, with 9 bases left between them. CDR3 length: 14 amino acids. Germline V lookup: CDR1 MNHEY, CDR2 SVGAGI. CDR3 in amino acids: CASRDSHSNQPQHF. The CDR3 region has the DNA TGTGCCAGCAGGGACAGCCATAGCAATCAGCCCCAGCATTTT.

The chain uses TRBV7-3 and TRBJ2-1, with a tentative D call TRBD1 (6 bases). Germline values: CDR1 SGHTA, CDR2 FQGTGA. This CDR3 contains 14 residues. Trimming removed 2 bases at V and 5 bases at J, with 10 bases between. The CDR3 DNA reads TGTGCCAGCAGCTTATTACAGGGAGACAATGAGCAGTTCTTC. This translates into CASSLLQGDNEQFF. Full variable domain (remainder filled in from reference TRBV7-3 and TRBJ2-1): GAGVSQTPSNKVTEKGKYVELRCDPISGHTALYWYRQSLGQGPEFLIYFQGTGAADDSGLPNDRFFAVRPEGSVSTLKIQRTERGDSAVYLCASSLLQGDNEQFFGPGTRLTVL.

The chain uses TRBV4-1 and TRBJ2-1; 8 nucleotides align to TRBD2. V dropped 0 bases and J dropped 8; count of bases not matched to a gene: 6. CDR1 and CDR2 (germline): MGHRA, YSYEKL. The CDR3 covers 15 residues. The CDR3 nucleotides are TGCGCCAGCAGCCAAGAGTGGAGCGGGGGATATGAGCAGTTCTTC. Its translation: CASSQEWSGGYEQFF.

CDR3 sequence: CASSPRLAGARETQYF. DNA of the CDR3: TGTGCCAGCAGCCCCCGACTAGCGGGGGCGCGCGAGACCCAGTACTTC. The V call is TRBV7-8, the J call TRBJ2-5, with 12 bases lining up with TRBD2. After removal of 5 bases from V and 5 bases from J, the junction contained 9 bases not matched to a gene. The length of the CDR3 is 16 residues. The germline V gene encodes CDR1 SGHVS and CDR2 FQNEAQ.

The chain recombines TRBV6-4 with TRBJ2-2; D might be TRBD1 (5 bases). Germline assignment: CDR1 MRHNA and CDR2 SNTAGT. V was trimmed by 4 bases and J by 1 base, leaving 10 bases between them. This CDR3 is 15 amino acids long. The CDR3 is CASSVFQGNTGELFF. The CDR3 DNA sequence: TGTGCCAGCAGTGTCTTTCAGGGGAACACCGGGGAGCTGTTTTTT.

The chain combines TRBV12-2 with TRBJ1-2. TRBV12-2 is reported as a pseudogene. This CDR3 comprises 13 residues. CDR3 DNA sequence: TGTGCAAGTCGCTTAGCCGCCGGGTATGGCTACACCTTC. As protein: CASRLAAGYGYTF.

CDR3 sequence: CAWTGGTGWNSPLHF. In DNA, the CDR3 is TGTGCCTGGACAGGGGGGACCGGCTGGAATTCACCCCTCCACTTT. J is TRBJ1-6 and V is TRBV30; 7 bases map to TRBD1. J lost 7 bases, V lost 4 bases, and 10 bases had no gene match. Per germline, CDR1 GTSNPN and CDR2 SVGIG (reference sequence). The CDR3 totals 15 residues. Full variable domain (outside the CDR3, taken from reference TRBV30 and TRBJ1-6): SQTIHQWPATLVQPVGSPLSLECTVEGTSNPNLYWYRQAAGRGLQLLFYSVGIGQISSEVPQNLSASRPQDRQFILSSKKLLLSDSGFYLCAWTGGTGWNSPLHFGNGTRLTVT.

The rearrangement links TRBV9 to TRBJ2-1, with TRBD2 identical over 8 bases. Trimming took 2 bases from V and 4 from J; bases not matched to a gene: 5. CDR3 size: 15 residues. Per the germline V gene, CDR1 is SGDLS and CDR2 is YYNGEE. The CDR3 spells CASSVGTSPYNEQFF. CDR3 DNA: TGTGCCAGCAGCGTTGGGACTAGTCCTTACAATGAGCAGTTCTTC.

The V gene is TRBV19, the J gene TRBJ1-2, with TRBD1 matching 7 bases. The CDR3 loop spans 17 amino acids. Germline V gene data show CDR1 as LNHDA and CDR2 as SQIVND (reference sequence). V shed 4 bases and J 1 base; nucleotides not matched to a gene: 12. The CDR3, as DNA: TGTGCCAGTAGTACGCGCCGGGGGGGACAGAGTAACTATGGCTACACCTTC. This sequence encodes CASSTRRGGQSNYGYTF.

V gene TRBV5-1 combines with J gene TRBJ2-5; D might be TRBD2 (6 bases). The CDR3 sequence is 17 residues long. Germline CDR1 SGHRS, CDR2 YFSETQ. The V and J ends lost 0 bases and 2 bases respectively, with 17 bases between them. As DNA, the CDR3 is TGCGCCAGCAGCTTGGGGGTTTCGGCGGGAATACAAGAGACCCAGTACTTC. It encodes CASSLGVSAGIQETQYF.

On this clone itself: Other DNA sequences within the sample encode an identical CDR3. The V and J genes are TRBV18 and TRBJ2-7; possible D gene TRBD1, 6 bases. Trimming pared 3 bases from V and 3 bases from J, leaving 12 bases between. CDR1 is KGHSH, CDR2 LQKENI, per germline. The CDR3 is made up of 14 amino acids. CDR3 sequence (DNA): TGTGCCAGCTCACCCTCGGACAGTCTCTACGAGCAGTACTTC. Translation: CASSPSDSLYEQYF. The whole variable domain, remainder taken from reference TRBV18 and TRBJ2-7, is NAGVMQNPRHLVRRRGQEARLRCSPMKGHSHVYWYRQLPEEGLKFMVYLQKENIIDESGMPKERFSAEFPKEGPSILRIQQVVRGDSAAYFCASSPSDSLYEQYFGPGTRLTVT.

This CDR3 reads CASSPAGGYEKLFF. CDR3 sequence (DNA): TGTGCCAGCAGCCCTGCAGGGGGGTATGAAAAACTGTTTTTT. The chain couples TRBV9 to TRBJ1-4, with 7 positions matching TRBD1. V shed 4 bases, J shed 6 bases, and the junction held 6 bases outside the gene matches. This CDR3 is built from 14 residues. Germline CDR1 SGDLS, CDR2 YYNGEE.

J is TRBJ2-1 and V is TRBV2; 11 bases are shared with TRBD2. This CDR3 spans 18 amino acids. Trimming cost V 7 bases and J 7 bases; bases outside gene matches: 18. Germline values: CDR1 SNHLY, CDR2 FYNNEI. The CDR3 loop is CASTPGLAAPRERNEQFF. The CDR3 DNA is TGTGCCAGCACCCCGGGACTAGCGGCCCCCCGGGAGCGGAATGAGCAGTTCTTC.

V usage is TRBV4-1 and J usage is TRBJ2-7, with 7 bases identical to TRBD2. Germline CDR1 reads MGHRA; CDR2 reads YSYEKL. The CDR3 extends over 13 amino acids. Trimming at V came to 2 bases and at J to 3 bases, leaving 1 base not matched to a gene. This chain's CDR3 is CASSQQRGYEQYF. CDR3 nucleotides: TGCGCCAGCAGCCAACAGCGGGGCTACGAGCAGTACTTC.

This chain links TRBV6-6 with TRBJ2-6; D unclear. Trimming took off 7 bases at V and 2 bases at J, with 3 bases between the two ends. Per the germline V gene, CDR1 is MNHNY and CDR2 is SVGAGI (reference sequence). The CDR3 spans 12 residues. The DNA of the CDR3 is TGTGCCAGCATCACTGGGGCCAACGTCCTGACTTTC. Residues: CASITGANVLTF.

J is TRBJ2-4 and V is TRBV13; D remains ambiguous. CDR1 and CDR2 (germline): PRHDT, FYEKMQ (reference sequence). The CDR3 is made up of 15 amino acids. Trimming cost V 5 bases and J 5 bases, with 16 bases left between them. CDR3 in amino acids: CASSARRVAENIQYF. In DNA, the CDR3 is TGTGCCAGCAGCGCCCGACGGGTGGCGGAAAACATTCAGTACTTC.

This rearrangement joins TRBV11-3 to TRBJ2-5; perhaps TRBD2 as D (6 bases). CDR3 length equals 12 residues. V was cut by 6 bases and J by 7 bases, with 12 bases left in between. Germline V CDR1 and CDR2: SGHNT, YENEEA. The CDR3 sequence is CASRSSGGTQYF. The CDR3 nucleotides are TGTGCCAGCAGATCATCCGGGGGGACCCAGTACTTC.

This clone was found a few times. V gene TRBV4-2 combines with J gene TRBJ1-3, with no clear D. Germline CDR1 reads LGHNA; CDR2 reads YNFKEQ. The CDR3 runs 15 residues. Between the trimmed V and J ends, which lost 2 bases and 1 base, there was a span of 9 bases. CDR3 residues: CASSQPTSSGNTIYF. The CDR3 DNA reads as TGTGCCAGCAGCCAACCTACTAGTTCTGGAAACACCATATATTTT.

This chain links TRBV28 with TRBJ2-6, with D perhaps matching TRBD2 (6 bases). Trimming stripped 11 bases from V and 8 bases from J, with 16 bases between. The CDR3 consists of 13 residues. Germline CDR1 reads MDHEN; CDR2 reads SYDVKM. CDR3 loop: CAVRRGGTNVLTF. CDR3 DNA sequence: TGTGCCGTTAGGCGGGGTGGCACCAACGTCCTGACTTTC.

The genes are TRBV5-1 and TRBJ1-4; 7 bases are a match to TRBD1. The CDR3 is 14 amino acids. Germline-derived CDR1 and CDR2 are SGHRS and YFSETQ. J was trimmed by 8 bases and V by 0 bases; bases with no gene match: 4. The CDR3 DNA reads TGCGCCAGCAGCTTGGGTCAGGGGGACGAAAAACTGTTTTTT. It translates to CASSLGQGDEKLFF. Drawing the rest from reference TRBV5-1 and TRBJ1-4, the complete variable domain is KAGVTQTPRYLIKTRGQQVTLSCSPISGHRSVSWYQQTPGQGLQFLFEYFSETQRNKGNFPGRFSGRQFSNSRSEMNVSTLELGDSALYLCASSLGQGDEKLFFGSGTQLSVL.

J is TRBJ1-5 and V is TRBV19; D not resolved. The CDR3 loop spans 13 amino acids. Trimming took 1 base from V and 6 from J, leaving 7 bases between them. Germline V gives CDR1 LNHDA, CDR2 SQIVND (reference sequence). CDR3 sequence (DNA): TGTGCCAGTAGTATAGGGGAGGGTCAGCCCCAGCATTTT. Translated: CASSIGEGQPQHF.

The CDR3 loop is CASSISGSNGNEQFF. The CDR3, as DNA: TGTGCCAGTAGTATTAGCGGGAGTAATGGCAATGAGCAGTTCTTC. The chain links TRBV19 to TRBJ2-1, with 9 bases identical to TRBD2. With 3 bases clipped from V and 6 bases from J, the junction kept 6 bases outside the gene matches. The CDR3 length is 15 residues. The germline CDR1 and CDR2 sequences are LNHDA and SQIVND (reference sequence). Combining the CDR3 with reference TRBV19 and TRBJ2-1 gives the whole variable domain DGGITQSPKYLFRKEGQNVTLSCEQNLNHDAMYWYRQDPGQGLRLIYYSQIVNDFQKGDIAEGYSVSREKKESFPLTVTSAQKNPTAFYLCASSISGSNGNEQFFGPGTRLTVL.

The DNA for the CDR3 is TGCAGCGTTGACATCTACAGGGAAGATACGCAGTATTTT. Amino acids: CSVDIYREDTQYF. The gene calls are TRBV29-1 and TRBJ2-3; a possible D gene is TRBD1 (6 bases). Trimming pared 3 bases from V and 5 bases from J, leaving 12 bases between. CDR1 and CDR2 from the germline V gene are SQVTM and ANQGSEA. This CDR3 comprises 13 residues.

The V gene is TRBV5-8, the J gene TRBJ2-5; TRBD1 might be the D (6 bases). The V end lost 3 bases, the J end lost 1 base, and 10 bases lay between the germline ends. Germline CDR1 and CDR2: SGHTS and YDEGEE. This CDR3 is built from 14 residues. CDR3 sequence (DNA): TGTGCCAGCAGCTATGGACAGCTCCAAGAGACCCAGTACTTC. It codes for CASSYGQLQETQYF. The variable domain in full, completed from reference TRBV5-8 and TRBJ2-5, reads EAGVTQSPTHLIKTRGQQATLRCSPISGHTSVYWYQQALGLGLQFLLWYDEGEERNRGNFPPRFSGRQFPNYSSELNVNALELEDSALYLCASSYGQLQETQYFGPGTRLLVL.

This chain joins TRBV27 and TRBJ1-5; 7 bases match TRBD1. Looked up from germline, CDR1 is MNHEY and CDR2 is SMNVEV (reference sequence). The CDR3 sequence is 15 residues long. The J segment lost 6 bases and the V segment lost 6 bases, leaving 11 bases of the junction unmatched. CDR3 region: CASRHFGTAGQPQHF. The CDR3 DNA sequence: TGTGCCAGCAGGCACTTTGGGACAGCGGGTCAGCCCCAGCATTTT.